This record looks at one TCR beta chain sequence and its context. Profiling relied on immunoSEQ multiplex PCR, and the TCRdb table lists in-frame clones only, not all of them. In the table there are around 280,000 clones, approximately 91% of which are singletons. Germline loops: CDR1 MNHEY, CDR2 SVGAGI. CDR3 length: 15 residues. Trimming stripped 6 bases from V and 7 bases from J, with 21 bases between. This sample was included in a study of blood T cell repertoires in COVID-19. Study at large: Both acute and convalescent COVID-19 samples were obtained from the United States, Italy and Spain.

This rearrangement joins TRBV6-5 to TRBJ2-5; D might be TRBD2 (6 bases). The origin of this receptor is a woman aged 25 to 39 with COVID-19, enrolled during active disease. The sequencing input was peripheral blood. CDR3 loop: CASRPGTEGSGTQYF. The CDR3 region has the DNA TGTGCCAGCAGGCCGGGGACGGAGGGGAGCGGGACCCAGTACTTC.